This T cell receptor (beta chain) was identified in a study of response to subunit inactivated influenza vaccine. The CDR3 is 15 amino acids. The junction had 6 bases not matched to a gene; V was cut back by 4 bases and J by 8 bases. Germline CDR1 SGHRS, CDR2 YFSETQ. In its sample, this clonotype was seen a few times. Its antigen is unidentified. Study-wide results and caveats: It was the authors' suggestion that each seasonal influenza vaccination recruits few new T cells.

TCRdb independently ran MiXCR on the RT-PCR reads; one entry per CDR3 protein. The data contain under 850,000 distinct CDR3 sequences, around a sixth of them singletons. The clonotype was recovered from a man aged 45-60 years who received an inactivated influenza vaccine. This chain connects TRBV5-1 to TRBJ2-2; 12 bases match TRBD1. This specimen was PBMCs from blood, taken 5 days after vaccination. The CDR3 DNA reads TGCGCCAGCAGCCCTTGGGACAGGGGGCAAGGGGAGCTGTTTTTT. Encoded protein: CASSPWDRGQGELFF.